This TCR beta chain was captured by sequencing in a study of T cells in women clearing cervical HPV infection (dated by TCRdb to the late 2010s). Broadly, across the study: The cases were some 27 women with histologically confirmed HPV16-related CIN3 or worse, and 2 of these cases were invasive cancers. Median age was roughly 35 years in cases versus around 40 in controls, and baseline characteristics did not differ significantly. An exploratory proof-of-principle case-control study, nested within the Guanacaste HPV Natural History Study in Costa Rica, was conducted to compare TCR repertoires across cervical HPV16 outcomes. Cases were matched to controls by age within five years and by the year the sample was collected. The roughly 25 controls were women who cleared a single incident HPV16 infection within 12 months without developing precancer or cancer. Because only a few women had HLA typing data, the possibility that HLA type acted as a confounder could not be ruled out. As quality controls, five blinded duplicates were added to each group, bringing the total to about 60 samples made up of 50 participants and about ten replicates. Blood from cases was drawn at the visit where the lesion was first identified, while blood from controls was drawn once the infection was no longer detected. In the parent cohort, about 10,000 women aged 18 or older were enrolled in Guanacaste, Costa Rica, during about 1992 to 1994 and then followed for under nine years. Among cases, blood sampling occurred a median of about 150 days after lesion detection, with an interquartile range of about 85 to 210 days.

Every participant had a single incident cervical HPV16 infection, and prevalent HPV16 infections were excluded. Cervical HPV DNA was detected by MY09/MY11 PCR, and genotyping was performed by dot-blot hybridization. Fifteen mL of heparinized blood were centrifuged, and the buffy coat was split into aliquots, frozen at -30 degrees C, and then kept at -80 degrees C. Genomic DNA was extracted from buffy coat specimens using QIAGEN kits. As regards this clone: Which antigen it targets is not known. Read coverage stops 3 residues before the CDR3 terminus; the germline J gene supplies the remainder.

TCR beta CDR3 regions were amplified by multiplex PCR using the immunoSEQ assay from an average of roughly 1,200 ng genomic DNA per sample. Primer bias was corrected in the assay by using a complete synthetic TCR repertoire to establish an amplification baseline. The amplicons were sequenced using the Illumina platform. Turning to the authors' computational methods: Sequence errors were corrected by clustering with frequency ratios and a modified nearest-neighbor algorithm, and the sequences were then analyzed in the immunoSEQ Analyzer using IMGT gene definitions. At each rarefaction depth, TCR richness and evenness were averaged across 20 rarefaction repeats, and samples with fewer sequences than that depth were excluded. Wilcoxon rank sum tests with FDR correction were used to compare V, D and J gene relative abundances between the groups. An intraclass correlation of just under 96% for TCR richness and an average of around 71% across 66 gene segments were obtained from the blinded duplicates. Sourced from immuneACCESS, this table was stored by TCRdb with only in-frame sequences that have V and J called. A share of the clones is absent; for the studies checked, an unresolved V gene accounts for under half, and the remainder has no known explanation. V, J and clone size are taken as reported in that table, and D and trimming were inferred from the DNA itself. The table of this sample itemizes about 20,000 clones. Together, the top ten hold roughly 5.2% of the sample.

General study outcomes and caveats: Because T-cell numbers per sample were unknown, differences in richness could reflect varying T-cell content rather than repertoire biology. Whether associations preceded infection or resulted from infection could not be shown with the cross-sectional design, and effector/memory subsets and HPV-specific T cells were not isolated. Cases were distinguished from controls with an estimated AUC of approximately 0.83 by random forest classifiers combining richness and V gene abundances. Across sequencing depths, CIN3+ cases showed significantly higher TCR repertoire richness than controls, but evenness did not differ between the groups. Lower TRBV6-7 relative abundance was observed in cases than in controls (0.11% versus 0.16%; Bonferroni P = 0.0008).

The germline ends are 8 bases apart after V is trimmed by 4 bases and J by 5 bases. The CDR3, cysteine through phenylalanine, is 11 amino acids long. Part of the CDR3 DNA is given, 24 bases translated from base 1. From a lookup of the germline V gene (reference sequence), CDR1 and CDR2 are DFQATT and SNEGSKA. The sequence came from a woman between 18 and 75 years old with a cervical HPV16 infection that either progressed to CIN3+ or cleared (not recorded which). The chain couples TRBV20-1 to TRBJ1-1; a weak D assignment points to TRBD1 (6 bases agree). Material for sequencing was blood buffy coat. CDR3 reads: CSAIRGTEAFF. The part of the CDR3 DNA that was read is TGCAGTGCTATCAGGGGAACTGAA.